These 2 T cell receptor beta chains were sequenced from one sample in a study of radiotherapy plus CTLA-4 blockade in lung cancer. Clones were read by immunoSEQ multiplex PCR, and TCRdb kept only the in-frame ones, dropping some. The data contain over 100,000 clones, around 84% of them singletons. The sequenced sample was peripheral blood, obtained from a patient treated with radiotherapy plus ipilimumab. These receptors were obtained from a human donor with non-small cell lung cancer that progressed on radiotherapy plus ipilimumab. Some clones in this sample may be carry-over from other donors' samples.

The chain recombines TRBV7-2 with TRBJ1-1; D gene unclear. Trimming took off 3 bases at V and 9 bases at J, with 14 bases between the two ends. The CDR3 has 13 residues. Germline-derived CDR1 and CDR2 are SGHTA and FQGNSA. CDR3 in DNA: TGTGCCAGCAGCTTTACATCATTCACACAAGCTTTCTTT. It encodes CASSFTSFTQAFF. Using reference TRBV7-2 and TRBJ1-1 for the parts outside the CDR3, the full variable domain is GAGVSQSPSNKVTEKGKDVELRCDPISGHTALYWYRQSLGQGLEFLIYFQGNSAPDKSGLPSDRFSAERTGGSVSTLTIQRTQQEDSAVYLCASSFTSFTQAFFGQGTRLTVV.

V is TRBV29-1 and J is TRBJ2-3, with 9 nucleotides matching TRBD2. CDR3 length: 17 amino acids. J lost 4 bases, V lost 0 bases, and 11 bases had no gene match. The germline gives CDR1 SQVTM, CDR2 ANQGSEA. CDR3 protein: CSVEDPWASGASDTQYF. CDR3 nucleotide sequence: TGCAGCGTTGAAGATCCATGGGCTAGCGGGGCCTCAGATACGCAGTATTTT.